The clone carrying this TCR beta chain was observed once. Its antigen is undetermined. Only in-frame clones appear in the TCRdb table, and some are missing; sequencing was by immunoSEQ multiplex PCR. The sample includes around 77,000 clones, 80% to 90% of them seen just once. This sample is part of a study of OX40 agonist ivuxolimab in advanced cancers. V shed 7 bases, J shed 2 bases, and the junction held 8 bases outside the gene matches. Germline-derived CDR1 and CDR2 are LNHDA and SQIVND (reference sequence). The CDR3 extends over 15 amino acids. Notes on the study in general: Relative to CD4+, CD8+ T cells held more expanded clones on average.

The chain couples TRBV19 to TRBJ2-1, with 7 bases matching TRBD2. The clonotype comes from an adult with an advanced solid tumor such as melanoma, head and neck, liver or kidney cancer. The sequencing here drew on CD4+ or CD8+ T cells sorted from blood, taken in a trial of the OX40 agonist ivuxolimab. The DNA of the CDR3 is TGTGCCAGTACCATGGGGGGAGGGCCCTACAATGAGCAGTTCTTC. This encodes CASTMGGGPYNEQFF.